One and the same sample provided the 24 T cell receptor beta chains below, sequenced in a study of response to subunit inactivated influenza vaccine. MiXCR, applied by TCRdb to the RT-PCR reads, yields one record per CDR3 protein. The data show hundreds of thousands of distinct CDR3 sequences, approximately 15% seen once. The sequencing used CD4+ T cells sorted from PBMCs, collected roughly 24 months after vaccination. Receptors originate from a man aged 45-69 years who received an inactivated influenza vaccine.

The CDR3 is CASSFFQHTDTQYF. As DNA, the CDR3 is TGTGCCAGCAGCTTTTTCCAGCACACAGATACGCAGTATTTT. This chain connects TRBV7-2 to TRBJ2-3, with D uncertain. CDR1 is SGHTA and CDR2 is FQGNSA in the germline V gene. The CDR3 is made up of 14 amino acids. The germline V and J ends were trimmed by 3 bases and 2 bases, with 9 bases remaining between them.

In this sample, this clonotype turned up a few times. V and J are TRBV2 and TRBJ2-2; 7 nucleotides line up with TRBD2. Per the germline V gene, CDR1 is SNHLY and CDR2 is FYNNEI. The trim removed 3 bases at V and 2 bases at J, leaving 15 bases unmatched. This CDR3 region has 19 residues. CDR3: CASSELSRRLAANTGELFF. The CDR3 region has the DNA TGTGCCAGCAGTGAGTTAAGCAGGCGGCTAGCGGCCAACACCGGGGAGCTGTTTTTT.

This clonotype was seen at least ten times. The chain links TRBV15 to TRBJ2-4; D gene ambiguous. Trimming removed 0 bases from V and 11 bases from J, with 11 bases in between. The germline gives CDR1 LNHNV, CDR2 YYDKDF (reference sequence). CDR3 length: 13 residues. In DNA, the CDR3 is TGTGCCACCAGCAGAGATTTTATGGGGTTTCAGTACTTC. The encoded protein is CATSRDFMGFQYF.

This clonotype was seen repeatedly, ten times or more. The V gene is TRBV7-9, the J gene TRBJ2-5; D unclear. The germline V gene encodes CDR1 SEHNR and CDR2 FQNEAQ (reference sequence). V shed 1 base and J shed 4 bases, with 7 bases lying between them. The CDR3 contains 13 residues. The CDR3 sequence: CASSLVSPETQYF. The CDR3 region has the DNA TGTGCCAGCAGCTTAGTTAGCCCAGAGACCCAGTACTTC.

The CDR3 bases are TGTGCCAGCAGCTTTTTGGGACTAGGATCCACAGATACGCAGTATTTT. This sequence encodes CASSFLGLGSTDTQYF. This sequence joins TRBV7-9 and TRBJ2-3, with 8 nucleotides matching TRBD2. Trimming took 3 bases from V and 2 from J; bases not matched to a gene: 7. CDR3 size: 16 residues. CDR1 is SEHNR and CDR2 is FQNEAQ in the germline V gene (reference sequence).

This clonotype came up many times. The chain recombines TRBV11-2 with TRBJ2-5, with D tentatively TRBD2 (5 bases). Trimming cost V 5 bases and J 2 bases, with 12 bases left between them. The CDR3 contains 14 residues. CDR1 and CDR2 (germline): SGHAT, FQNNGV. The CDR3 sequence is CASSPEPGQETQYF. The CDR3 DNA follows: TGTGCCAGCAGCCCGGAGCCGGGGCAAGAGACCCAGTACTTC.

The genes are TRBV6-5 and TRBJ1-4, with 10 bases identical to TRBD1. Germline V CDR1 and CDR2: MNHEY, SVGAGI. J gave up 8 bases and V 0 bases, and 6 bases lay outside the gene matches. CDR3 size: 16 residues. The CDR3 DNA reads TGTGCCAGCAGTTACTCCTCGGGACAGGGGACGGAAAAACTGTTTTTT. Translating gives CASSYSSGQGTEKLFF.

The genes are TRBV10-1 and TRBJ2-3; weak D call: TRBD1 (5 bases). The CDR3 covers 13 residues. Germline CDR1 reads WNHNN; CDR2 reads SYGVQD (reference sequence). The germline V and J ends were trimmed by 4 bases and 4 bases, with 9 bases remaining between them. This chain's CDR3 is CASSGRASDTQYF. CDR3 coding DNA: TGCGCCAGCAGTGGCAGGGCCTCAGATACGCAGTATTTT.

Details on this clonotype: A much more abundant neighbour one base away suggests this may be a read error. The CDR3 end shows no conserved phenylalanine or tryptophan, and so a read error is likely. This chain links TRBV28 with TRBJ2-4; 7 nucleotides agree with TRBD2. The germline V gene has CDR1 MDHEN and CDR2 SYDVKM. Trimming at V came to 2 bases and at J to 4 bases, leaving 5 bases not matched to a gene. This CDR3 has 15 residues. The CDR3: CASSLAGAQKNIQYL. CDR3 nucleotides: TGTGCCAGCAGTTTAGCGGGAGCTCAGAAAAACATTCAGTACTTA.

This chain joins TRBV12-3 or TRBV12-4 and TRBJ2-3; D ambiguous. The CDR3 totals 15 residues. V lost 3 bases and J lost 2, with 12 bases in between. The CDR3 DNA reads TGTGCCAGCAGTTTCCGCGGCAGAACCACAGATACGCAGTATTTT. Amino acids: CASSFRGRTTDTQYF.

This clonotype was detected a few times. The chain joins TRBV5-5 to TRBJ1-4; possibly TRBD1 for D (5 bases). The CDR3 is made up of 14 amino acids. Trimming took off 4 bases at V and 7 bases at J, with 14 bases between the two ends. CDR1 and CDR2 from the germline V gene are SGHKS and YYEKEE (reference sequence). CDR3 in DNA: TGTGCCAGCAGCATCGTCGGGACGGCTGAAAAACTGTTTTTT. Translating it yields CASSIVGTAEKLFF.

This clonotype occurred a few times. The rearrangement joins TRBV4-2 to TRBJ1-1; 9 positions match TRBD1. V shed 3 bases, J shed 1 base, and the junction held 9 bases outside the gene matches. CDR3 length equals 17 residues. The germline V gene encodes CDR1 LGHNA and CDR2 YNFKEQ. Here the CDR3 DNA reads TGTGCCAGCAGCCAGCCGGACAGGGGAGGCCCGAACACTGAAGCTTTCTTT. It codes for CASSQPDRGGPNTEAFF.

V and J are TRBV20-1 and TRBJ1-4, with TRBD1 as a possible D gene (5 bases). Trimming pared 4 bases from V and 5 bases from J, leaving 14 bases between. This CDR3 has 14 amino acids. Germline CDR1 DFQATT, CDR2 SNEGSKA (reference sequence). The CDR3 sequence: CSATPPGRNEKLFF. The CDR3 DNA follows: TGCAGTGCTACTCCTCCGGGACGGAATGAAAAACTGTTTTTT.

In its sample, this clonotype was seen a few times. V usage is TRBV28 and J usage is TRBJ1-5; D remains unclear. Germline loops: CDR1 MDHEN, CDR2 SYDVKM. Trimming removed 5 bases at V and 2 bases at J, with 16 bases between. The CDR3 length is 16 residues. CDR3 protein: CASSPWKGLGNQPQHF. In nucleotides, the CDR3 is TGTGCCAGCAGTCCTTGGAAGGGATTGGGCAATCAGCCCCAGCATTTT.

This rearrangement joins TRBV5-5 to TRBJ2-1; D unresolved. V shed 2 bases and J shed 6 bases, with 9 bases lying between them. Germline CDR1 reads SGHKS; CDR2 reads YYEKEE (reference sequence). The CDR3 runs to 13 residues. CDR3 sequence (DNA): TGTGCCAGCAGCTTAGGTAGTAGCAATGAGCAGTTCTTC. Encoded protein: CASSLGSSNEQFF.

The J gene is TRBJ1-5, the V gene TRBV12-3 or TRBV12-4, with 7 bases aligning to TRBD1. The CDR3 runs 18 residues. V lost 6 bases and J lost 0; bases outside the gene matches: 14. The CDR3 loop is CASSPATGSSYSNQPQHF. CDR3 DNA: TGTGCCAGCAGCCCGGCGACAGGGTCCTCATATAGCAATCAGCCCCAGCATTTT.

Ten or more counts support this clonotype. This chain connects TRBV27 to TRBJ2-1; 11 nucleotides line up with TRBD2. The V segment lost 4 bases and the J segment 0 bases; nucleotides outside the gene matches: 11. The CDR3 has 19 amino acids. Germline loops: CDR1 MNHEY, CDR2 SMNVEV (reference sequence). This CDR3 is CASSSLPASGGSSYNEQFF. The CDR3 nucleotides are TGTGCCAGCAGTTCTCTCCCCGCTAGCGGGGGGTCCTCCTACAATGAGCAGTTCTTC.

V and J are TRBV18 and TRBJ2-1; D is uncertain. The ends were cut back, 2 bases at V and 7 bases at J, with 9 bases in the middle. CDR1 and CDR2 (germline): KGHSH, LQKENI. The CDR3 is made up of 13 amino acids. CDR3 DNA sequence: TGTGCCAGCTCACCAAATGCTTTTAATGAGCAGTTCTTC. Protein sequence: CASSPNAFNEQFF.

The chain employs TRBV27 and TRBJ2-5; 8 nucleotides align to TRBD1. CDR1 is MNHEY, CDR2 SMNVEV, per germline (reference sequence). V gave up 5 bases and J gave up 5 bases; unmatched junction bases: 7. The CDR3 extends over 14 amino acids. CDR3 in amino acids: CASSPQGALETQYF. CDR3 bases: TGTGCCAGCAGTCCCCAGGGGGCCTTGGAGACCCAGTACTTC.

This clonotype has just a few counts. This chain joins TRBV4-1 and TRBJ1-6, with no clear D. CDR1 and CDR2 (germline): MGHRA, YSYEKL. V lost 1 base and J lost 8, with 6 bases in between. The CDR3 is 13 residues long. This CDR3 is CASSQGRDSPLHF. In nucleotides, the CDR3 is TGCGCCAGCAGCCAAGGAAGGGATTCACCCCTCCACTTT.

This rearrangement joins TRBV20-1 to TRBJ2-5; 8 nucleotides line up with TRBD2. V lost 5 bases, J lost 1 base, and 9 bases stayed unmatched. This CDR3 spans 15 amino acids. Germline values: CDR1 DFQATT, CDR2 SNEGSKA (reference sequence). Here the CDR3 DNA reads TGCAGTGCTCCCCCACGGGGGGGCACCCAAGAGACCCAGTACTTC. Translated: CSAPPRGGTQETQYF.

The J gene is TRBJ1-2, the V gene TRBV20-1; TRBD1 matches at 8 bases. The germline V gene has CDR1 DFQATT and CDR2 SNEGSKA (reference sequence). The V gene end was trimmed by 4 bases and the J gene end by 7 bases; junction bases not matched to a gene: 11. The CDR3 has 14 residues. CDR3 bases: TGCAGTGCTATATTCCACACAGGGGGGGCTGGCTACACCTTC. The encoded protein is CSAIFHTGGAGYTF.

The rearrangement joins TRBV7-2 to TRBJ1-3, with no clear D. This CDR3 contains 13 residues. The V gene's germline CDR1 is SGHTA and CDR2 FQGNSA. The germline V and J ends were trimmed by 6 bases and 0 bases, with 6 bases remaining between them. The CDR3 loop is CASRVGSGNTIYF. CDR3 in DNA: TGTGCCAGCAGAGTGGGCTCTGGAAACACCATATATTTT. Together with reference TRBV7-2 and TRBJ1-3, the CDR3 gives the full variable domain: GAGVSQSPSNKVTEKGKDVELRCDPISGHTALYWYRQSLGQGLEFLIYFQGNSAPDKSGLPSDRFSAERTGGSVSTLTIQRTQQEDSAVYLCASRVGSGNTIYFGEGSWLTVV.

This clonotype was recorded many times. The chain carries TRBV9 and TRBJ2-2; D not certain. There are 14 residues in the CDR3. Germline assignment: CDR1 SGDLS and CDR2 YYNGEE. V was cut by 0 bases and J by 0 bases, with 3 bases left in between. CDR3 in DNA: TGTGCCAGCAGCGTAGCCCCGAACACCGGGGAGCTGTTTTTT. Protein product: CASSVAPNTGELFF.